A single sample gave rise to the 7 T cell receptor beta chains below, sequenced in a study of tumor-infiltrating lymphocytes in primary liver carcinoma. Researchers drew blood RNA from unsorted whole blood and extracted germline DNA as well. A primer in the constant region served to generate TCR beta cDNA from approximately 500 ng of total RNA. Investigators got TCR beta libraries out of three nested multiplex PCR rounds, done with slightly modified ARM-PCR. The two initial PCR rounds, roughly 9 cycles each, used TRBV1-TRBV30 forward and C-beta reverse primers. TCRdb re-called the multiplex PCR reads with MiXCR, one entry per CDR3 protein. Of fewer than 350,000 distinct CDR3 sequences listed, roughly 61% were seen once; the top ten hold about 6.5%. Sequencing was carried out using peripheral blood. Receptors originate from a man in his forties with primary liver carcinoma and hepatitis B virus infection.

The chain combines TRBV4-2 with TRBJ1-2, with a tentative D call TRBD1 (5 bases). Per germline, CDR1 LGHNA and CDR2 YNFKEQ. The V and J ends lost 1 base and 7 bases respectively, with 7 bases between them. CDR3 length: 12 amino acids. As DNA, the CDR3 is TGTGCCAGCAGCCAAGTAACAGGTGGCTACACCTTC. Its protein product is CASSQVTGGYTF.

This clonotype has only one observation. This chain joins TRBV11-2 and TRBJ2-7; TRBD2 is a possible D gene (5 bases). In germline, CDR1 is SGHAT, CDR2 FQNNGV. The CDR3 contains 13 residues. Trimming cost V 5 bases and J 2 bases, with 10 bases left between them. DNA for the CDR3: TGTGCCAGCAGCCTCGGGAACCCCTACGAGCAGTACTTC. Its protein is CASSLGNPYEQYF.

There are many counts of this clonotype. This chain links TRBV30 with TRBJ1-5, with D hard to call. The CDR3 covers 13 residues. Per germline, CDR1 GTSNPN and CDR2 SVGIG (reference sequence). Trimming took off 5 bases at V and 2 bases at J, with 10 bases between the two ends. CDR3 region: CAWGLKGNQPQHF. DNA of the CDR3: TGTGCCTGGGGCCTAAAAGGCAATCAGCCCCAGCATTTT.

Points on this clonotype: This may come from a read error, since a much larger clone is one base off. V usage is TRBV12-5 and J usage is TRBJ2-5; D remains ambiguous. Trimming pared 0 bases from V and 5 bases from J, leaving 1 base between. The CDR3 totals 11 residues. Germline CDR1 LGHNT, CDR2 FRNRAP. This chain's CDR3 is CASGLVETQYF. For the CDR3, the DNA is TGTGCTAGTGGTTTGGTGGAGACCCAGTACTTC.

This clonotype has a count of ten or more. The rearrangement uses TRBV11-2 and TRBJ1-2; maybe TRBD1 (6 bases). The CDR3 contains 14 residues. CDR1 SGHAT and CDR2 FQNNGV come from the germline V gene. V was shortened by 0 bases and J by 5 bases, with 10 bases between the two germline ends. The CDR3 DNA is TGTGCCAGCAGCTTAGATGGGGGCCGATATGGCTACACCTTC. Translation: CASSLDGGRYGYTF.

On this clonotype: Given a much more abundant clone one base away, this may be a read error. The rearrangement joins TRBV6-5 to TRBJ1-2; D might be TRBD1 (6 bases). This CDR3 has 11 amino acids. Germline CDR1 and CDR2: MNHEY and SVGAGI. The CDR3 region is CASSSTRGYIF. DNA for the CDR3: TGTGCCAGCAGTTCGACCAGGGGCTACATCTTC.

This clonotype has a count of ten or more. The chain joins TRBV4-2 to TRBJ2-3, with a weak D call TRBD2 (6 bases). The CDR3 runs 14 residues. Germline V gene data show CDR1 as LGHNA and CDR2 as YNFKEQ. V lost 0 bases and J lost 4, with 8 bases in between. The CDR3 DNA sequence: TGTGCCAGCAGCCAAGAGGTAGCGGCAGATACGCAGTATTTT. Translation gives CASSQEVAADTQYF.